This T cell receptor (beta chain) was identified during a study of OX40 agonist ivuxolimab in advanced cancers. Study summary: The dose of intravenous ivuxolimab that patients received every 2 weeks ranged from 0.01 to 10 mg/kg.

Sequenced by immunoSEQ multiplex PCR; TCRdb stores in-frame clones only, minus some. The sample lists about 150,000 clones, approximately 94% seen once, with approximately 0.32% in the top ten. CDR3 length: 11 amino acids. V lost 1 base and J lost 6, with 5 bases in between. Germline V lookup: CDR1 DFQATT, CDR2 SNEGSKA (reference sequence). The TCR originated in an adult with an advanced solid tumor such as melanoma, head and neck, liver or kidney cancer. The sequencing here drew on CD4+ or CD8+ T cells sorted from blood, taken in a trial of the OX40 agonist ivuxolimab. The J gene is TRBJ2-3, the V gene TRBV20-1; D uncertain. The CDR3 bases are TGCAGTGCTAGAGTTAGGGATACGCAGTATTTT. Its translation is CSARVRDTQYF.